The 20 T cell receptor beta chains below all came from one sample that was sequenced in a study of regulatory T cells in long-lasting Graves disease (dated by TCRdb to the early 2020s). Receptors were amplified or captured by multiplex PCR. The run used an Illumina HiSeq 4000. CDR3 regions were amplified by Arm-PCR with iRepertoire HTBI primers to construct TCR beta libraries. TCRdb passed the public sequencing reads through fastp at Q25 and MiXCR, retaining productive beta sequences. Merged by CDR3 protein, the rows form single entries marked with the most common genes and DNA. The sample data list fewer than 650,000 distinct CDR3 sequences, and 16% of these were observed just once. The ten largest clones take up approximately 20% of the sample. In the paper's terms, the time point label means: newly diagnosed GD, antithyroid drugs for less than 3 months. RNA was extracted from PBMCs in TRIzol for both TCR sequencing and RNA sequencing.

In addition, the sample was reused for a study of T cells in Graves' hyperthyroidism and ophthalmopathy.

Sequencing used peripheral blood mononuclear cells (PBMCs), obtained at new diagnosis, from a patient treated with antithyroid drugs. The receptor source for this set is a woman in her twenties or thirties with Graves disease. Donor details come from another sample of the same person, matched by shared clones.

This clonotype came up many times. The chain is built from TRBV2 and TRBJ1-5, with D unclear. Per the germline V gene, CDR1 is SNHLY and CDR2 is FYNNEI. The CDR3 is 15 amino acids. The V and J ends lost 4 bases and 5 bases respectively, with 15 bases between them. This chain's CDR3 is CASSVWHWEDQPQHF. The CDR3 coding sequence is TGTGCCAGCAGTGTTTGGCACTGGGAGGATCAGCCCCAGCATTTT.

On this clonotype itself: A single base separates this from a much larger clone, so it may be a read error. The rearrangement uses TRBV27 and TRBJ2-3; 9 nucleotides align to TRBD2. The CDR3 runs to 16 residues. Germline V lookup: CDR1 MNHEY, CDR2 SMNVEV (reference sequence). V was pared by 5 bases and J by 7 bases, with 13 bases of the junction left unmatched. CDR3: CASSPYIASGINTQYF. CDR3 nucleotides: TGTGCCAGCAGTCCTTATATTGCTAGCGGGATAAATACGCAGTATTTT.

This clonotype was detected a few times. This chain joins TRBV3-1 and TRBJ2-1, with D perhaps TRBD1 (5 bases). The CDR3 spans 17 residues. V lost 2 bases, J lost 4 bases, and 18 bases lay in between. CDR1 and CDR2 (germline): LGHDT, YNNKEL (reference sequence). The CDR3, as DNA: TGTGCCAGCAGCCAAAAAAATTTAAGGGGTTGGTACAATGAGCAGTTCTTC. Its protein is CASSQKNLRGWYNEQFF.

As for this clonotype: A much bigger clone sits one base away, suggesting this may be a read error. The CDR3 carries no conserved terminal phenylalanine or tryptophan, so it likely arises from a read error. The rearrangement links TRBV2 to TRBJ1-1, with D maybe TRBD1 (6 bases). The length of the CDR3 is 14 residues. Looked up from germline, CDR1 is SNHLY and CDR2 is FYNNEI. Trimming pared 4 bases from V and 0 bases from J, leaving 9 bases between. CDR3 DNA: TGTGCCAGCAGTGTGCAGGGGATGAACACTGAAGCTTTCCTT. Its translation: CASSVQGMNTEAFL.

V usage is TRBV2 and J usage is TRBJ2-1; TRBD2 might be the D (7 bases). Trimming stripped 1 base from V and 6 bases from J, with 10 bases between. The V gene's germline CDR1 is SNHLY and CDR2 FYNNEI. This CDR3 has 14 amino acids. CDR3 nucleotides: TGTGCCAGCAGTGAAGGGGGGGGCTCCAATGAGCAGTTCTTC. It specifies CASSEGGGSNEQFF.

This clonotype was counted once. A read error is likely, as this CDR3 ends without the conserved phenylalanine or tryptophan. The rearrangement links TRBV27 to TRBJ2-7; tentative D call: TRBD1 (7 bases). This CDR3 region has 15 residues. Looked up from germline, CDR1 is MNHEY and CDR2 is SMNVEV (reference sequence). Trimming stripped 0 bases from V and 6 bases from J, with 15 bases between. CDR3 sequence: CASSLSQAGGGEQYL. The CDR3 DNA is TGTGCCAGCAGTTTATCCCAGGCAGGGGGAGGCGAGCAGTACCTC.

Concerning this clonotype: This may stem from a read error, because a much larger clone lies one nucleotide away. V usage is TRBV14 and J usage is TRBJ2-7, with a possible D match to TRBD1 (6 bases). Germline CDR1 SGHDN, CDR2 FVKESK. CDR3 length equals 15 residues. V shed 4 bases and J shed 3 bases, with 16 bases lying between them. CDR3 in amino acids: CASSPYLGQIYEQYF. The CDR3 DNA sequence: TGTGCCAGCAGCCCATACCTCGGACAGATCTACGAGCAGTACTTC. Drawing the rest from reference TRBV14 and TRBJ2-7, the complete variable domain is EAGVTQFPSHSVIEKGQTVTLRCDPISGHDNLYWYRRVMGKEIKFLLHFVKESKQDESGMPNNRFLAERTGGTYSTLKVQPAELEDSGVYFCASSPYLGQIYEQYFGPGTRLTVT.

The gene calls are TRBV18 and TRBJ2-1; D is unclear. V was clipped by 3 bases and J by 0 bases, with 3 bases between them. The CDR3 sequence is 13 residues long. The germline V gene has CDR1 KGHSH and CDR2 LQKENI. In nucleotides, the CDR3 is TGTGCCAGCTCACCTTACTCCTACAATGAGCAGTTCTTC. Protein sequence: CASSPYSYNEQFF.

Ten or more counts support this clonotype. The J gene is TRBJ2-7, the V gene TRBV11-1; D possibly corresponds to TRBD2 (6 bases). Germline V gives CDR1 SGHAT, CDR2 FQDESV (reference sequence). The CDR3 has 14 amino acids. V lost 5 bases and J 2 bases, leaving 13 bases between the germline ends. CDR3 sequence: CASSRPLAPYEQYF. DNA of the CDR3: TGTGCCAGCAGCCGTCCTCTAGCGCCCTACGAGCAGTACTTC. Full variable domain (outside the CDR3, taken from reference TRBV11-1 and TRBJ2-7): EAEVAQSPRYKITEKSQAVAFWCDPISGHATLYWYRQILGQGPELLVQFQDESVVDDSQLPKDRFSAERLKGVDSTLKIQPAELGDSAMYLCASSRPLAPYEQYFGPGTRLTVT.

In its sample, this clonotype was seen many times. The chain combines TRBV12-3 or TRBV12-4 with TRBJ1-4; D possibly corresponds to TRBD1 (6 bases). CDR3 length: 14 amino acids. The V and J ends lost 8 bases and 6 bases respectively, with 16 bases between them. The CDR3 DNA reads as TGTGCCAGCCGCTGGGGGCGGACGCATGAAAAACTGTTTTTT. This encodes CASRWGRTHEKLFF.

This clonotype was counted many times. The V gene is TRBV6-1, the J gene TRBJ1-5, with D possibly TRBD1 on 6 matching bases. This CDR3 spans 13 amino acids. The V end was cut by 6 bases, the J end by 7 bases, with 13 bases between. Germline V gives CDR1 MNHNS, CDR2 SASEGT. The DNA of the CDR3 is TGTGCCAGCAGGGGGACAAGACAACAGCCCCAGCATTTT. Translating it yields CASRGTRQQPQHF.

V and J are TRBV20-1 and TRBJ2-1, with D unclear. V was clipped by 4 bases and J by 13 bases, with 20 bases between them. The CDR3 covers 13 residues. The germline V gene has CDR1 DFQATT and CDR2 SNEGSKA (reference sequence). The DNA of the CDR3 is TGCAGTGCTAAAAGAAACATTGAGGTTTTCCAGTTCTTC. It yields the protein CSAKRNIEVFQFF.

This clonotype occurred many times. The V gene is TRBV6-1, the J gene TRBJ1-2; D is uncertain. The CDR3 covers 15 residues. V shed 7 bases and J shed 7 bases, with 22 bases lying between them. Germline V gene lookup returns CDR1 MNHNS and CDR2 SASEGT. The CDR3 here is CASTGSTGLASGYTF. CDR3 sequence (DNA): TGTGCCAGCACCGGCTCCACGGGCCTTGCTTCTGGCTACACCTTC.

The chain employs TRBV29-1 and TRBJ2-1; 12 bases line up with TRBD2. The germline V gene encodes CDR1 SQVTM and CDR2 ANQGSEA. The CDR3 has 15 amino acids. The J segment lost 6 bases and the V segment lost 3 bases, leaving 6 bases of the junction unmatched. The chain's CDR3 is CSVDSSGRASNEQFF. For the CDR3, the DNA is TGCAGCGTTGACTCTAGCGGGAGGGCCAGCAATGAGCAGTTCTTC.

This clonotype was recorded many times. This rearrangement joins TRBV18 to TRBJ2-1; 9 positions agree with TRBD2. V lost 5 bases, J lost 5 bases, and 4 bases stayed unmatched. This CDR3 is built from 14 residues. Germline V CDR1 and CDR2: KGHSH, LQKENI. The CDR3 DNA is TGTGCCAGCTCAATGGCTAGCGGGGACAATGAGCAGTTCTTC. Translation gives CASSMASGDNEQFF.

There are many counts of this clonotype. The rearrangement uses TRBV6-1 and TRBJ1-2; no reliable D call. V lost 6 bases and J lost 1, with 9 bases in between. The length of the CDR3 is 13 residues. CDR1 and CDR2 (germline): MNHNS, SASEGT. CDR3 protein: CASSPQSNYGYTF. The CDR3 bases are TGTGCCAGCAGCCCGCAAAGTAACTATGGCTACACCTTC.

This clonotype was counted between two and nine times. The rearrangement uses TRBV20-1 and TRBJ1-3; perhaps TRBD1 as D (6 bases). CDR3 size: 15 residues. Looked up from germline, CDR1 is DFQATT and CDR2 is SNEGSKA (reference sequence). V was shortened by 4 bases and J by 4 bases, with 17 bases between the two germline ends. This CDR3 is CSAKGAGALGNTIYF. CDR3 DNA: TGCAGTGCTAAAGGGGCAGGGGCTCTGGGAAACACCATATATTTT.

This clonotype showed up just a few times. This rearrangement joins TRBV20-1 to TRBJ2-1; TRBD2 matches 10 bases. J gave up 9 bases and V 3 bases, and 14 bases lay outside the gene matches. The germline V gene encodes CDR1 DFQATT and CDR2 SNEGSKA (reference sequence). This CDR3 has 16 amino acids. CDR3 DNA: TGCAGTGCTAGTGAAAGAGAGCGGGAGGGTGGGGGTGAGCAGTTCTTC. Translation gives CSASEREREGGGEQFF.

At least ten counts were recorded for this clonotype. The V gene is TRBV11-2, the J gene TRBJ2-6, with D maybe TRBD2 (5 bases). Germline V gives CDR1 SGHAT, CDR2 FQNNGV. The CDR3 is 14 residues long. Trimming shortened V by 2 bases and J by 4 bases, and 6 bases separated the two germline ends. DNA for the CDR3: TGTGCCAGCAGCTTATCGGGAGGGGCCAACGTCCTGACTTTC. This codes for CASSLSGGANVLTF.

This clonotype turned up a few times. The chain uses TRBV4-1 and TRBJ2-1; tentative D call: TRBD1 (5 bases). The CDR3 extends over 16 amino acids. In germline, CDR1 is MGHRA, CDR2 YSYEKL. V shed 5 bases and J shed 7 bases, with 21 bases lying between them. The CDR3 DNA reads as TGCGCCAGCAGCACCTCAGGCACAGGAGTGGGGAATGAGCAGTTCTTC. Protein: CASSTSGTGVGNEQFF.